This TCR beta chain was sequenced for a study of T cells in Graves' hyperthyroidism and ophthalmopathy. Whole-study context: At initial diagnosis, before any treatment had begun, peripheral blood was obtained.

Researchers defined stable Graves' hyperthyroidism as no ophthalmopathy progression within 18 months. Patients aged 18 to 65 had newly diagnosed hyperthyroidism that had lasted under 2 months. Using RNA transcripts as the source, TCR beta CDR3 regions were amplified. HTBI primers were used for first-round RT-PCR of the TCR CDR3. TCRdb fed the multiplex PCR reads into MiXCR, producing one record per CDR3 protein. In the table there are about 360,000 distinct CDR3 sequences, 20% to 30% of which are singletons. This clonotype was seen a few times. The CDR3 covers 13 residues. The V end was cut by 5 bases, the J end by 1 base, with 8 bases between. CDR1 is MNHEY, CDR2 SVGEGT, per germline.

The source of this sequence is a man aged 50-60 years with Graves' hyperthyroidism. Sequenced sample: blood. The rearrangement joins TRBV6-2 or TRBV6-3 to TRBJ2-5, with D possibly matching TRBD2 (5 bases). The CDR3 reads CASSVGIQETQYF. Written as DNA, the CDR3 is TGTGCCAGCAGTGTCGGGATCCAAGAGACCCAGTACTTC.